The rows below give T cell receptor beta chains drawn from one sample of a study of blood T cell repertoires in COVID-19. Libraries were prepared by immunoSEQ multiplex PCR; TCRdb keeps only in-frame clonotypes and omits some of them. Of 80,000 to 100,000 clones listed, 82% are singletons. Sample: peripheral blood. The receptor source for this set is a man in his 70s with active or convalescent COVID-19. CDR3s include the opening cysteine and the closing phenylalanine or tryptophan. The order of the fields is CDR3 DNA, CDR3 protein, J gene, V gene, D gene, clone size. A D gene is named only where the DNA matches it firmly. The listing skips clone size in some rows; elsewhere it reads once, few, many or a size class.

CDR3nt: TGTGCCAGCAGCCAAGTCTTCCGGCAGGTGAACACTGAAGCTTTCTTT
CDR3aa: CASSQVFRQVNTEAFF
j_gene: TRBJ1-1
v_gene: TRBV3-1/TRBV3-2
d_gene: NA
abundance: few

CDR3nt: TGTGCCAGCAGTTTACAAACAGGGAACCATAATTCACCCCTCCACTTT
CDR3aa: CASSLQTGNHNSPLHF
j_gene: TRBJ1-6
v_gene: TRBV27
d_gene: NA
abundance: once

CDR3nt: TGTGCCAGCAGCTTTGACAGGTATAATTCACCCCTCCACTTT
CDR3aa: CASSFDRYNSPLHF
j_gene: TRBJ1-6
v_gene: TRBV5-4
d_gene: NA
abundance: NA

CDR3nt: TGCGCCAGCAGCTTGGGCCAGTCCTACGAGCAGTACTTC
CDR3aa: CASSLGQSYEQYF
j_gene: TRBJ2-7
v_gene: TRBV5-1
d_gene: NA
abundance: few

CDR3nt: TGTGCCAGCAGCTTACATGTCGGGGGATACTACACTGAAGCTTTCTTT
CDR3aa: CASSLHVGGYYTEAFF
j_gene: TRBJ1-1
v_gene: TRBV7-9
d_gene: NA
abundance: NA

CDR3nt: TGTGCCATCGCTCGACAGGGCGAAGTAACTGAAGCTTTCTTT
CDR3aa: CAIARQGEVTEAFF
j_gene: TRBJ1-1
v_gene: TRBV10-3
d_gene: TRBD1
abundance: NA

CDR3nt: TGTGCCAGCAGAGTGAGGGCTGATGGCTACACCTTC
CDR3aa: CASRVRADGYTF
j_gene: TRBJ1-2
v_gene: TRBV2
d_gene: NA
abundance: NA

CDR3nt: TGTGCCAGCTCGACAGGGAGCAGCTATGGCTACACCTTC
CDR3aa: CASSTGSSYGYTF
j_gene: TRBJ1-2
v_gene: TRBV10-3
d_gene: TRBD1
abundance: NA

CDR3nt: TGTGCCAGCAGCCCACTGACTAGTGGCACCGGGGAGCTGTTTTTT
CDR3aa: CASSPLTSGTGELFF
j_gene: TRBJ2-2
v_gene: TRBV7-2
d_gene: NA
abundance: NA

CDR3nt: TGTGCCAGCAGGCCTGGACTAGCGGGGGGGCAAGAGACCCAGTACTTC
CDR3aa: CASRPGLAGGQETQYF
j_gene: TRBJ2-5
v_gene: TRBV2
d_gene: TRBD2
abundance: NA

CDR3nt: TGTGCCTGGAGTCTCGGGACAGGGGGCCGGGAGACCCAGTACTTC
CDR3aa: CAWSLGTGGRETQYF
j_gene: TRBJ2-5
v_gene: TRBV30
d_gene: TRBD1
abundance: NA

CDR3nt: TGCAGCGCAGACGGGGGAGCGGGGGGGCCGAATGAGCAGTTCTTC
CDR3aa: CSADGGAGGPNEQFF
j_gene: TRBJ2-1
v_gene: TRBV29-1
d_gene: TRBD2
abundance: NA

CDR3nt: TGTGCCAGCAGCGCCCTAATAGCGGGGGAACACAAACCCGATGAGCAGTTCTTC
CDR3aa: CASSALIAGEHKPDEQFF
j_gene: TRBJ2-1
v_gene: TRBV9
d_gene: TRBD2
abundance: NA

CDR3nt: TGTGCCAGCAGCTTGAACGGGGAGCAGACCCAGTACTTC
CDR3aa: CASSLNGEQTQYF
j_gene: TRBJ2-5
v_gene: TRBV5-4
d_gene: NA
abundance: NA

CDR3nt: TGCGCCAGCAGCGGGGACAGCTCCTATAATTCACCCCTCCACTTT
CDR3aa: CASSGDSSYNSPLHF
j_gene: TRBJ1-6
v_gene: TRBV5-1
d_gene: TRBD1
abundance: few

CDR3nt: TGCGCCAGCAGCTTCGGCGGACTAGCGGTCACAGATACGCAGTATTTT
CDR3aa: CASSFGGLAVTDTQYF
j_gene: TRBJ2-3
v_gene: TRBV5-1
d_gene: TRBD2
abundance: once